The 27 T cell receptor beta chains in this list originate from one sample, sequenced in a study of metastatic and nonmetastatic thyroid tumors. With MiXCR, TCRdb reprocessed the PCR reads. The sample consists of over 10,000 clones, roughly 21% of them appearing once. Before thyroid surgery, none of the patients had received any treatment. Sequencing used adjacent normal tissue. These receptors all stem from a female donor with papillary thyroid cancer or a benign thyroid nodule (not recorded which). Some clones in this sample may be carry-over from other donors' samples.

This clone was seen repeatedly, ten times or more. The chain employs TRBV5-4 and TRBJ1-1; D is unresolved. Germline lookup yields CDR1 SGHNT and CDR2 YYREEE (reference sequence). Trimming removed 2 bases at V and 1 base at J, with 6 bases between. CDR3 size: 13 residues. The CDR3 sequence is CASSLLGNTEAFF. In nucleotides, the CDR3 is TGTGCCAGCAGCTTATTGGGGAACACTGAAGCTTTCTTT. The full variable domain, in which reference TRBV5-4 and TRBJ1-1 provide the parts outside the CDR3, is ETGVTQSPTHLIKTRGQQVTLRCSSQSGHNTVSWYQQALGQGPQFIFQYYREEENGRGNFPPRFSGLQFPNYSSELNVNALELDDSALYLCASSLLGNTEAFFGQGTRLTVV.

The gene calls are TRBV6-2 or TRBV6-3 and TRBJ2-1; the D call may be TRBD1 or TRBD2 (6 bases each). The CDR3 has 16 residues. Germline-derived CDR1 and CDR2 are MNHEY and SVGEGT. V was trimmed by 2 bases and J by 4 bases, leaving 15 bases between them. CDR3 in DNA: TGTGCCAGCAGTTACAGGAGGGGGACACCATACAATGAGCAGTTCTTC. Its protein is CASSYRRGTPYNEQFF.

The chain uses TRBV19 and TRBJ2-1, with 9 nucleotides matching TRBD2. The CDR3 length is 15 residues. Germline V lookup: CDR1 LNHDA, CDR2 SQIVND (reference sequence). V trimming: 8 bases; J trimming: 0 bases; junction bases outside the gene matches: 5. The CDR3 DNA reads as TGTGCCAGTTCTGATAGCGGGAGCTCCTACAATGAGCAGTTCTTC. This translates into CASSDSGSSYNEQFF.

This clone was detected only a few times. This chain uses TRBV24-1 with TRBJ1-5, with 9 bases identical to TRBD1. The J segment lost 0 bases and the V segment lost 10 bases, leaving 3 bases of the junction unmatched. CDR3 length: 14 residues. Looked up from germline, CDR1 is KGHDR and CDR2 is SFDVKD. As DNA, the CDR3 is TGTGCCACTTGGACAGGGGATAGCAATCAGCCCCAGCATTTT. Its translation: CATWTGDSNQPQHF.

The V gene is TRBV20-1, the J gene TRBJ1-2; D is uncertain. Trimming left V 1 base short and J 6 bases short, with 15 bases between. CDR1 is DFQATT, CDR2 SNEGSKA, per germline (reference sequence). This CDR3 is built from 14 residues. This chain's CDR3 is CSARAGERGNGYTF. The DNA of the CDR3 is TGCAGTGCTAGAGCCGGGGAGAGAGGTAATGGCTACACCTTC.

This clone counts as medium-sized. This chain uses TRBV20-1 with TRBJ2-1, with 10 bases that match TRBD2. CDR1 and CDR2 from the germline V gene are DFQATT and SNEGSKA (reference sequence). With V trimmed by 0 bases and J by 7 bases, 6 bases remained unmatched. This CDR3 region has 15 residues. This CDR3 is CSARDPSGRRNEQFF. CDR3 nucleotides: TGCAGTGCTAGAGACCCTAGCGGGAGACGTAATGAGCAGTTCTTC.

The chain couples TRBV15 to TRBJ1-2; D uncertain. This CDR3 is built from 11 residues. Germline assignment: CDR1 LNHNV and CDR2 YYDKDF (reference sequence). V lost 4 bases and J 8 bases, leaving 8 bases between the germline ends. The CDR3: CATSKSLGYTF. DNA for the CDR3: TGTGCCACCAGCAAGTCATTGGGCTACACCTTC.

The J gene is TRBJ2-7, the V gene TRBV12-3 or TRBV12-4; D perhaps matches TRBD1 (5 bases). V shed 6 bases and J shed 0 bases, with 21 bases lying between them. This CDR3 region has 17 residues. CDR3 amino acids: CASSPTPGAESSYEQYF. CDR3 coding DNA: TGTGCCAGCAGCCCTACCCCTGGGGCCGAGAGCTCCTACGAGCAGTACTTC.

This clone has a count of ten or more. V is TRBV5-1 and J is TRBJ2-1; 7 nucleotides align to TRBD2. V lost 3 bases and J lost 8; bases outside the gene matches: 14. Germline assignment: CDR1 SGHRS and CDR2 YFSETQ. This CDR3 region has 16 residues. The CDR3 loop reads CASSWQFGRASDEQFF. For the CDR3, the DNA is TGCGCCAGCAGCTGGCAGTTTGGGAGGGCCTCGGATGAGCAGTTCTTC.

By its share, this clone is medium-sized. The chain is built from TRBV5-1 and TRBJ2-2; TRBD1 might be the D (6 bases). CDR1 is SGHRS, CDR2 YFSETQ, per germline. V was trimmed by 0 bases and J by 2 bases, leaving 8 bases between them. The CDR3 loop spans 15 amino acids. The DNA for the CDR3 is TGCGCCAGCAGCTTGGCACAGGGTAACACCGGGGAGCTGTTTTTT. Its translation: CASSLAQGNTGELFF. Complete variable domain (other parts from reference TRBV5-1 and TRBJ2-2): KAGVTQTPRYLIKTRGQQVTLSCSPISGHRSVSWYQQTPGQGLQFLFEYFSETQRNKGNFPGRFSGRQFSNSRSEMNVSTLELGDSALYLCASSLAQGNTGELFFGEGSRLTVL.

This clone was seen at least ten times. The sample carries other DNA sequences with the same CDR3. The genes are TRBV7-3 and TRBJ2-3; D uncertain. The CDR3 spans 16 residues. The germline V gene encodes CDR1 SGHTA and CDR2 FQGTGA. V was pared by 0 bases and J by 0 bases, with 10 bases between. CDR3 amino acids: CASSLTGTSSTDTQYF. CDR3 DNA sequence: TGTGCCAGCAGCTTAACGGGAACCTCTAGCACAGATACGCAGTATTTT.

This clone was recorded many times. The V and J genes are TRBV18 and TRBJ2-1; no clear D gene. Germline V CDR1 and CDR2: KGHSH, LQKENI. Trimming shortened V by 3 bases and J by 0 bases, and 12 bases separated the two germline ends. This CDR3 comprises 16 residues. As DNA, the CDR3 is TGTGCCAGCTCACCGAACCGTGCGAGCTCCTACAATGAGCAGTTCTTC. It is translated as CASSPNRASSYNEQFF.

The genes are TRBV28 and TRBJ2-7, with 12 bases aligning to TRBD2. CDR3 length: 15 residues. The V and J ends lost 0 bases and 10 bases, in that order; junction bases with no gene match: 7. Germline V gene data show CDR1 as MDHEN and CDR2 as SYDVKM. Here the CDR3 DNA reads TGTGCCAGCAGTTTATGTCTAGCGGGAGGGCCCCCACAGTACTTC. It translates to CASSLCLAGGPPQYF. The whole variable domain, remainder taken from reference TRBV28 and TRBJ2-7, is DVKVTQSSRYLVKRTGEKVFLECVQDMDHENMFWYRQDPGLGLRLIYFSYDVKMKEKGDIPEGYSVSREKKERFSLILESASTNQTSMYLCASSLCLAGGPPQYFGPGTRLTVT.

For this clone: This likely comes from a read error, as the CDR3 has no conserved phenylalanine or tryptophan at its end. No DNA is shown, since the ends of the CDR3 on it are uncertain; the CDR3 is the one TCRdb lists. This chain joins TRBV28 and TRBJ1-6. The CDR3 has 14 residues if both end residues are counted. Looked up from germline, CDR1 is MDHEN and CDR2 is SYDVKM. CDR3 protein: CASARYKYNSPLQV.

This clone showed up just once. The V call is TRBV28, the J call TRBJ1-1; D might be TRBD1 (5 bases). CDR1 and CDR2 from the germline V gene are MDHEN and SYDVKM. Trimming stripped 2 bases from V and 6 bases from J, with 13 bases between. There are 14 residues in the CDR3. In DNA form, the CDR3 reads TGTGCCAGCAGTTTAACTCAGACAGAGGCTGAAGCTTTCTTT. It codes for CASSLTQTEAEAFF.

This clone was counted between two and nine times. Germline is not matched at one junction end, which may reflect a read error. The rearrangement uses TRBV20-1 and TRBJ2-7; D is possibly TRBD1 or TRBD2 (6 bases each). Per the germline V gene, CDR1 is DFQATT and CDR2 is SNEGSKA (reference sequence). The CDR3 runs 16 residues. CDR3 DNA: TGCAGTACTAGTGGAGGGGGGTGGGATTCCTCCTACGAGCAGTACTTC. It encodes CSTSGGGWDSSYEQYF.

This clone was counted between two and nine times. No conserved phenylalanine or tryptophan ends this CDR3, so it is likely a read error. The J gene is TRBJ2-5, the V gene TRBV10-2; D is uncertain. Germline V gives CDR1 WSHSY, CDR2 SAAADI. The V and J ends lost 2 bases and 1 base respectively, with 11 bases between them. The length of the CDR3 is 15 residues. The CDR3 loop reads CASSEVLPFQETQYS. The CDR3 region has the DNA TGCGCCAGCAGTGAGGTACTACCATTCCAAGAGACCCAGTACTCC.

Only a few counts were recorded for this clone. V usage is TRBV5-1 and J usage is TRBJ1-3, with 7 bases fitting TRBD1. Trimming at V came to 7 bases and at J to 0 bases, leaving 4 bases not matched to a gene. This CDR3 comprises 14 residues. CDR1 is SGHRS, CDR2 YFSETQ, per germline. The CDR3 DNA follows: TGCGCCAGCCAGGGACAGCCCTCTGGAAACACCATATATTTT. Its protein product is CASQGQPSGNTIYF.

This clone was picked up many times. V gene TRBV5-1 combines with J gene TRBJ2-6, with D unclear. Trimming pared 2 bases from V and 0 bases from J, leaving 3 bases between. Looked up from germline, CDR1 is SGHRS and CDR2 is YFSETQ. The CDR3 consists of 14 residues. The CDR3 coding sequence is TGCGCCAGCAGCTTAGACTCTGGGGCCAACGTCCTGACTTTC. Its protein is CASSLDSGANVLTF.

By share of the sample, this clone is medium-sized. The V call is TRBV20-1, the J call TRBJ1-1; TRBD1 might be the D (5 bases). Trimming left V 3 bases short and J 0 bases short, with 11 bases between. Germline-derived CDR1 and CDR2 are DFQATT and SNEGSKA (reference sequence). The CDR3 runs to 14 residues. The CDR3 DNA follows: TGCAGTGCTAGGTCCGGCAGGGTGAACACTGAAGCTTTCTTT. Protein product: CSARSGRVNTEAFF.

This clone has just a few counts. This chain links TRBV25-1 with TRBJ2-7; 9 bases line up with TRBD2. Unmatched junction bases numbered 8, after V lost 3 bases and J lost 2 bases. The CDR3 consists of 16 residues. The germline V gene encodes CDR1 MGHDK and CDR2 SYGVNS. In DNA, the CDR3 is TGTGCCAGCAGTGAGGGGCCTAGCGGGACAACCTACGAGCAGTACTTC. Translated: CASSEGPSGTTYEQYF.

The CDR3 nucleotides are TGTGCCAGCAGCAGGAGGGACGGGGGGTTAACCGGAAACACCATATATTTT. As protein: CASSRRDGGLTGNTIYF. The V call is TRBV11-2, the J call TRBJ1-3; possible D gene TRBD1, 5 bases. CDR3 size: 17 residues. Trimming pared 5 bases from V and 4 bases from J, leaving 21 bases between. Germline lookup yields CDR1 SGHAT and CDR2 FQNNGV.

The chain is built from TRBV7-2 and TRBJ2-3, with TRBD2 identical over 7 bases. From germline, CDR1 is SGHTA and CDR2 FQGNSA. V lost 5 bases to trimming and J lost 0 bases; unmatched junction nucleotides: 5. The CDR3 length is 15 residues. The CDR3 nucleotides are TGTGCCAGCAGCCCAGCGGGGACTAGCACAGATACGCAGTATTTT. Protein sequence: CASSPAGTSTDTQYF.

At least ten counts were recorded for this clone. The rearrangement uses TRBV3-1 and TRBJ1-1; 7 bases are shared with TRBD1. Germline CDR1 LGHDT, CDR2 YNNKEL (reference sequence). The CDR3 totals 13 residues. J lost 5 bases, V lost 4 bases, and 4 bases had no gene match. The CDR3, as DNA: TGTGCCAGCAGCCTGAGACAGGGAACTGAAGCTTTCTTT. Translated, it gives CASSLRQGTEAFF.

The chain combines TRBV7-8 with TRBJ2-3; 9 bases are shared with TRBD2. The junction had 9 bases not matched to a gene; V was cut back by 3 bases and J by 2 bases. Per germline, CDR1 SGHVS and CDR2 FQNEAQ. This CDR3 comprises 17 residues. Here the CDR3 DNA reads TGTGCCAGCAGCTTTCTTCCTAGCGGGACGAACACAGATACGCAGTATTTT. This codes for CASSFLPSGTNTDTQYF.

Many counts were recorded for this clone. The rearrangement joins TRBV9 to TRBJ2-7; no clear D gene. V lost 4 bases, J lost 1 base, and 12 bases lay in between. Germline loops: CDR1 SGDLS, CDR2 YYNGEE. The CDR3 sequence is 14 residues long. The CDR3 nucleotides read TGTGCCAGCAGCAAGGACGGTACTTCCTACGAGCAGTACTTC. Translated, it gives CASSKDGTSYEQYF.

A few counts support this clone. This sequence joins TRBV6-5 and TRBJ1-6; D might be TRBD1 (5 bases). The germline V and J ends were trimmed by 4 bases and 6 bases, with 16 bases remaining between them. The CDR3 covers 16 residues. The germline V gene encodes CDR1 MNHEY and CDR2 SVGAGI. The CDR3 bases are TGTGCCAGCAGTTCGTCAGGGAGTTCTAGTAATTCACCCCTCCACTTT. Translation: CASSSSGSSSNSPLHF.